This T cell receptor (beta chain) is drawn from a study of T cells in Graves' hyperthyroidism and ophthalmopathy. The CDR3 has 15 amino acids. Looked up from germline, CDR1 is SNHLY and CDR2 is FYNNEI. With 3 bases removed from V and 4 bases from J, the gap between germline ends came to 13 bases. This clonotype was observed many times. RNA transcripts yielded amplified TCR beta CDR3 regions. When the TCR CDR3 underwent first-round RT-PCR, the HTBI primer set was used. TCRdb recomputed calls from the multiplex PCR reads with MiXCR, one row per CDR3 protein. The profile shows approximately 620,000 distinct CDR3 sequences, about a sixth of them singletons.

The TCR sequence derives from a woman aged 40 to 50 with Graves' ophthalmopathy. Sequences were obtained from blood. The chain joins TRBV2 to TRBJ1-5; no definite D call. The DNA for the CDR3 is TGTGCCAGCAGTGATGGAGGGTTCGGTAATCAGCCCCAGCATTTT. Translating gives CASSDGGFGNQPQHF.